The clone carrying this T cell receptor (beta chain) occurred once. The data were obtained in a study of shared clonotypes between healthy human individuals. Method: immunoSEQ multiplex PCR; TCRdb's copy keeps in-frame clones and lacks some. Of millions of clones listed, around 94% are singletons. V was cut by 4 bases and J by 4 bases, with 10 bases left in between. The CDR3 totals 13 residues. Germline CDR1 is MGHDK and CDR2 is SYGVNS. This TCR derives from a man between 18 and 35 years old in good health. Sequenced input: naive CD4+ T cells sorted from blood. As for subset: CD45RA+ positively selected. The chain has TRBV25-1 and TRBJ1-2; D ambiguous. The CDR3 protein is CASSVGYGYGYTF. CDR3 bases: TGTGCCAGCAGTGTGGGATATGGCTATGGCTACACCTTC.